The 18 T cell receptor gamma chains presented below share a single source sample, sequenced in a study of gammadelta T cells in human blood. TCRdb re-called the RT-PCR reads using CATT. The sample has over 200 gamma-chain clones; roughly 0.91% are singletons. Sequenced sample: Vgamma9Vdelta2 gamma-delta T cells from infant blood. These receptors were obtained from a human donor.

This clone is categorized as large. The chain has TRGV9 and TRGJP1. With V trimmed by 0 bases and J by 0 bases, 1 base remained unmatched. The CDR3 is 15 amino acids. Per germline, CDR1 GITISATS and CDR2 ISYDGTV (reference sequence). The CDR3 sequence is CALWEVHTTGWFKIF. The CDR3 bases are TGTGCCTTGTGGGAGGTGCATACCACTGGTTGGTTCAAGATATTT.

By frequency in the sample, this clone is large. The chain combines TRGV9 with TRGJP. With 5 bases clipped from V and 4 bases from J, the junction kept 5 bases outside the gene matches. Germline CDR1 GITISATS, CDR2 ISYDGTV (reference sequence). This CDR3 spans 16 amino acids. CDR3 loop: CALWGPQELGKKIKVF. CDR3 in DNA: TGTGCCTTGTGGGGTCCCCAAGAGTTGGGCAAAAAAATCAAGGTATTT.

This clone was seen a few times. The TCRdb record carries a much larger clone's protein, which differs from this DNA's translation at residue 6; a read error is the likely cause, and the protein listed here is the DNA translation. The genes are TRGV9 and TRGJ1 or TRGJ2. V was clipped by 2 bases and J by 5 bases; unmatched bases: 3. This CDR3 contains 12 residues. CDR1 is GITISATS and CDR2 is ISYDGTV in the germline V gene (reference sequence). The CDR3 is CALWEENYKKLF. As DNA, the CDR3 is TGTGCCTTGTGGGAGGAAAATTATAAGAAACTCTTT.

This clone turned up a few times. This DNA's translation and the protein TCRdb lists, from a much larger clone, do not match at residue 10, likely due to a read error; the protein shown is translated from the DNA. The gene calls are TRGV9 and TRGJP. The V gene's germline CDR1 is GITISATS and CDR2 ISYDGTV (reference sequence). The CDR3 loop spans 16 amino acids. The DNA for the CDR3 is TGTGCCTTGTGGGAGGCACAAGAGTTGGACAAAAAAATCAAGGTATTT. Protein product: CALWEAQELDKKIKVF.

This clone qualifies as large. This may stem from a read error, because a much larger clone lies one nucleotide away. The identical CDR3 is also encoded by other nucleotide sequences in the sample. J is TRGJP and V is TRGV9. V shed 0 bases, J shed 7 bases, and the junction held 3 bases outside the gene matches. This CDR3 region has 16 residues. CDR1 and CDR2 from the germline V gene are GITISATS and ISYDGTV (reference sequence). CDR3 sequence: CALWEVRELGKKIKVF. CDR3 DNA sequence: TGTGCCTTGTGGGAGGTGCGTGAGTTGGGCAAAAAAATCAAGGTATTT.

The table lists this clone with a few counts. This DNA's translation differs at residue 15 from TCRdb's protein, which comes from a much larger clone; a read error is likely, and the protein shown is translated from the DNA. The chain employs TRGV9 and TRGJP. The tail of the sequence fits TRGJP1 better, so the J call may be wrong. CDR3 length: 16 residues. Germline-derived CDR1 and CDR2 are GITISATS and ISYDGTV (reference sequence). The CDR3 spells CALWGPQELGKKIKIF. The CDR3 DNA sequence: TGTGCCTTGTGGGGTCCCCAAGAGTTGGGCAAAAAAATCAAGATATTT.

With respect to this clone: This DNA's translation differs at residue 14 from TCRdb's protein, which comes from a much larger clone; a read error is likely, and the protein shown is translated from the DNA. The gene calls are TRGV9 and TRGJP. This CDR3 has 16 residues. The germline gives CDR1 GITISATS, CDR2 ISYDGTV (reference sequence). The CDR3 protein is CALWEVPELGKKINVF. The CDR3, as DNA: TGTGCCTTGTGGGAGGTGCCTGAGTTGGGCAAAAAAATCAATGTATTT.

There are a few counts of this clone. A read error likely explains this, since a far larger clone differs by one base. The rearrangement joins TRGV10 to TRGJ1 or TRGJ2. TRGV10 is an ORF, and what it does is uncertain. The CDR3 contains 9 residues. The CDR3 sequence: CAVWDKKLF. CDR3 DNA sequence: TGTGCTGTGTGGGATAAGAAACTCTTT.

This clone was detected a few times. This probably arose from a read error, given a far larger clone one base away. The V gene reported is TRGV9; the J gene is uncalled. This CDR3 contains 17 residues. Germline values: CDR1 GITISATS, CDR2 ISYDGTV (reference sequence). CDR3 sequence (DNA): TGTGCCTTGTGGGAGGTGCAGGGGGAGTTGGGCAAAAAAATCAAGGTGTTT. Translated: CALWEVQGELGKKIKVF.

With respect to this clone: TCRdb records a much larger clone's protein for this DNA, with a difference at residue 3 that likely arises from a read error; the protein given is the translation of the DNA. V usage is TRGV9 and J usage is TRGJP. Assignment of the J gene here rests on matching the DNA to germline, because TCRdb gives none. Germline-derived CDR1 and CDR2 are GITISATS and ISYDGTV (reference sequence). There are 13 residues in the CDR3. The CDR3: CAVWELGKKIKVF. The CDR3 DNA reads TGTGCCGTGTGGGAGTTGGGCAAAAAAATCAAGGTATTT.

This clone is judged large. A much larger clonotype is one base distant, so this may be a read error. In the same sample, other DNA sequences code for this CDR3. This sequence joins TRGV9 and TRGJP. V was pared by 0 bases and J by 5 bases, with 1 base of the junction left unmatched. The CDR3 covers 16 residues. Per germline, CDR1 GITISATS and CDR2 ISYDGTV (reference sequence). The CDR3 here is CALWEVEELGKKIKVF. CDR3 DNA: TGTGCCTTGTGGGAGGTGGAAGAGTTGGGCAAAAAAATCAAGGTATTT.

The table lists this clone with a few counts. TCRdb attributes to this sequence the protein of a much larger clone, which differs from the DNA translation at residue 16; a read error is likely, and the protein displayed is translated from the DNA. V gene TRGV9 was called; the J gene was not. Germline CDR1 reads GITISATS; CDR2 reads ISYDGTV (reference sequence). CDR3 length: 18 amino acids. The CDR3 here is CALWEVRTQELGKKIMVF. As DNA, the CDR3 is TGTGCCTTGTGGGAGGTGCGGACACAAGAGTTGGGCAAAAAAATCATGGTATTT.

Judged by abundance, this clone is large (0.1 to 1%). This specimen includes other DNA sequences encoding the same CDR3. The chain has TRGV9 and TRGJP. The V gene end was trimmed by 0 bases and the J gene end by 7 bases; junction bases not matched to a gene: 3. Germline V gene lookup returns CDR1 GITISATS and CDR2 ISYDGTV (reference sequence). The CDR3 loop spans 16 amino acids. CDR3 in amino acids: CALWEVGELGKKIKVF. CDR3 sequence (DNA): TGTGCCTTGTGGGAGGTGGGGGAGTTGGGCAAAAAAATCAAGGTATTT.

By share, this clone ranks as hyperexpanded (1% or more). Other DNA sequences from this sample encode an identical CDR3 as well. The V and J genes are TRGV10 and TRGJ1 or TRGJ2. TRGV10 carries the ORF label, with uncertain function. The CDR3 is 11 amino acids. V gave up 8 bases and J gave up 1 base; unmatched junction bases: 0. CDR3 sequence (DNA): TGTGCTGCGTGGAATTATTATAAGAAACTCTTT. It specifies CAAWNYYKKLF.

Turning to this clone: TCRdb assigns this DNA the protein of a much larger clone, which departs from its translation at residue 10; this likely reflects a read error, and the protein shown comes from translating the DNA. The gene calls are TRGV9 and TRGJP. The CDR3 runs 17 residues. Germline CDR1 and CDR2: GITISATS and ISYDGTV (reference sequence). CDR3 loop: CALWSQMQEVGKKIKVF. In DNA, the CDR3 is TGTGCCTTGTGGAGCCAAATGCAAGAGGTGGGCAAAAAAATCAAGGTATTT.

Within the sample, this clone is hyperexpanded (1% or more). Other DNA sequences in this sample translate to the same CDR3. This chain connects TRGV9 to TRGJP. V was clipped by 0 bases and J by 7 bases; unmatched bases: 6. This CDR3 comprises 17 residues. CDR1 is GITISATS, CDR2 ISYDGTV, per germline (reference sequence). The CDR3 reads CALWEVQGELGKKIKVF. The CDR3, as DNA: TGTGCCTTGTGGGAGGTGCAGGGGGAGTTGGGCAAAAAAATCAAGGTATTT.

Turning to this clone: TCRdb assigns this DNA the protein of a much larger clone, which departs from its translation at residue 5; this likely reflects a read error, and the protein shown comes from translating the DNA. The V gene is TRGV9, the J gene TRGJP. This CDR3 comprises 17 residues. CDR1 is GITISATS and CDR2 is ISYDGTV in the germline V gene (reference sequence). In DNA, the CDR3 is TGTGCCTTGTGGGGGGTGCCCCAAGAGTTGGGCAAAAAAATCAAGGTATTT. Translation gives CALWGVPQELGKKIKVF.

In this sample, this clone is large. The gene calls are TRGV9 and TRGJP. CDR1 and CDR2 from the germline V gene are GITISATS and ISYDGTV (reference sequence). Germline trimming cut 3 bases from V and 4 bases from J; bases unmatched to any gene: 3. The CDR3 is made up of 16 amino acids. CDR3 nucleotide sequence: TGTGCCTTGTGGGAGCACCAAGAGTTGGGCAAAAAAATCAAGGTATTT. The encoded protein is CALWEHQELGKKIKVF.